This section outlines one TCR beta chain sequence together with its context. The antigen remains unidentified. The data were obtained in a study of cytomegalovirus exposure and HLA in healthy donors. Broader study findings: The likely explanation for a cluster of highly shared sequence variants was sequencing artifact.

In the PCR, 60 Vbeta and 13 Jbeta primers were used. Sequencing used immunoSEQ multiplex PCR; TCRdb keeps in-frame clones, though not all of them. Of hundreds of thousands of clones listed, roughly 80% are singletons. The CDR3 is made up of 11 amino acids. Trimming shortened V by 3 bases and J by 8 bases, and 8 bases separated the two germline ends. Germline CDR1 reads SQVTM; CDR2 reads ANQGSEA. The chain recombines TRBV29-1 with TRBJ2-1; TRBD1 might be the D (5 bases). This clonotype was sampled from a male donor in good health and CMV-seronegative. Specimen: PBMCs. The CDR3 coding sequence is TGCAGCGTTGACAGGGTGGATGAGCAGTTCTTC. Protein sequence: CSVDRVDEQFF.